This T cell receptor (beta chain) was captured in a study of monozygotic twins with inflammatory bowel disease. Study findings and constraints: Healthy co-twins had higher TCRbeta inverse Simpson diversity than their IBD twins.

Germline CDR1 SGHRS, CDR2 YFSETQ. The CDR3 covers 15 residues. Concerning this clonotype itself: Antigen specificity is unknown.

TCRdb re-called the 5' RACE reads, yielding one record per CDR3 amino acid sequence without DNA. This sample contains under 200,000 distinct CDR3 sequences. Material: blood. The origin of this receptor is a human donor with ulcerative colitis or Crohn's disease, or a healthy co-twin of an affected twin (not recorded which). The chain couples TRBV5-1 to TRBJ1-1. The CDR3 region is CASSLEATMNTEAFF.